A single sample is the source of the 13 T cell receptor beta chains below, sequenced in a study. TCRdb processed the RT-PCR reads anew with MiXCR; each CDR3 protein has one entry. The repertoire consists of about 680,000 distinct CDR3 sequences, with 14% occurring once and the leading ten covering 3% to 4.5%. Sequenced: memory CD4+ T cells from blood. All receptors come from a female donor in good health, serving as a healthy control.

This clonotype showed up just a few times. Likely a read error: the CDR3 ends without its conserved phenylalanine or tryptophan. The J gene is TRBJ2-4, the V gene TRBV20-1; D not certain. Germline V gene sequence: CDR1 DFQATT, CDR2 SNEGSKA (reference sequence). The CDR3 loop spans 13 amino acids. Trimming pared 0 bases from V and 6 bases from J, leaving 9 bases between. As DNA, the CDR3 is TGCAGTGCTAGAGAAGTCGGCGCAAACATTCAGTACTGC. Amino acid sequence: CSAREVGANIQYC.

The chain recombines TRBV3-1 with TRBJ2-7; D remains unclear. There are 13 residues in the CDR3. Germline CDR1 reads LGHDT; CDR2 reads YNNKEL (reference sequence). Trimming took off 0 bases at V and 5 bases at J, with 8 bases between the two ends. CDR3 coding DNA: TGTGCCAGCAGCCAAGATTGGACCCACGAGCAGTACTTC. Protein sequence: CASSQDWTHEQYF.

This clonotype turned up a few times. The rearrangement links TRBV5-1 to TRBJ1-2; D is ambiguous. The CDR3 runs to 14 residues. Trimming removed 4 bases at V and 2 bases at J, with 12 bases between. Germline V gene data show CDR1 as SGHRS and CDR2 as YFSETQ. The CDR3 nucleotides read TGCGCCAGCAGCCCTGCCACCCCAAACTATGGCTACACCTTC. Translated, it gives CASSPATPNYGYTF.

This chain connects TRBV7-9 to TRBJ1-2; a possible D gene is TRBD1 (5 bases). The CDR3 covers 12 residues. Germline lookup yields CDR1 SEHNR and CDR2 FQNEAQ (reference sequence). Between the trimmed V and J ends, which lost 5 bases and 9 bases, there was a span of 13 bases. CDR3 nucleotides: TGTGCCAGCAGCCCGGACGGGGGTAGCTACACCTTC. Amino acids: CASSPDGGSYTF. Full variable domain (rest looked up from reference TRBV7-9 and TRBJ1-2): DTGVSQNPRHKITKRGQNVTFRCDPISEHNRLYWYRQTLGQGPEFLTYFQNEAQLEKSRLLSDRFSAERPKGSFSTLEIQRTEQGDSAMYLCASSPDGGSYTFGSGTRLTVV.

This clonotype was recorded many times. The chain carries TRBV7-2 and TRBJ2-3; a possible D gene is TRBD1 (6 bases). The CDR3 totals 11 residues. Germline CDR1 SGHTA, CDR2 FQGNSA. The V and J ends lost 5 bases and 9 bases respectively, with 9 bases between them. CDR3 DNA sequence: TGTGCCAGCAGCACAAGGGGGACGCAGTATTTT. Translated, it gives CASSTRGTQYF. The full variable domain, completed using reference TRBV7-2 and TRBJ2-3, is GAGVSQSPSNKVTEKGKDVELRCDPISGHTALYWYRQSLGQGLEFLIYFQGNSAPDKSGLPSDRFSAERTGGSVSTLTIQRTQQEDSAVYLCASSTRGTQYFGPGTRLTVL.

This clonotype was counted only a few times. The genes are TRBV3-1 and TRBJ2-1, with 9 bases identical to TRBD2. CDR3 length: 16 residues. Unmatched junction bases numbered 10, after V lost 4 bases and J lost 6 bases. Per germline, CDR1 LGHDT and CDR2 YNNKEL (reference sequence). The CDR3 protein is CASSLLSSGTGNEQFF. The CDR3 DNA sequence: TGTGCCAGCAGCCTACTTTCTAGCGGGACGGGCAATGAGCAGTTCTTC.

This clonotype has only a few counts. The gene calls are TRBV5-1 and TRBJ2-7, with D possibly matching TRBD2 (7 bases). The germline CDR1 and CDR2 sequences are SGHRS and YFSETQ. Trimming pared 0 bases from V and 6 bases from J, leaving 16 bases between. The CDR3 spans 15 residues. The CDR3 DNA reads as TGCGCCAGCAGCTTGGTGGCGGGGGCTAGAGGCGAGCAGTACTTC. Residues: CASSLVAGARGEQYF.

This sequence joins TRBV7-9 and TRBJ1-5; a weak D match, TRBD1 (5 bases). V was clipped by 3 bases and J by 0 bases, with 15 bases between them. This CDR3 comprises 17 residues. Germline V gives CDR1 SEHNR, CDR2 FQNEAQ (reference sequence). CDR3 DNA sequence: TGTGCCAGCAGCTTCTCTAGGGGCGCGGATAGCAATCAGCCCCAGCATTTT. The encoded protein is CASSFSRGADSNQPQHF.

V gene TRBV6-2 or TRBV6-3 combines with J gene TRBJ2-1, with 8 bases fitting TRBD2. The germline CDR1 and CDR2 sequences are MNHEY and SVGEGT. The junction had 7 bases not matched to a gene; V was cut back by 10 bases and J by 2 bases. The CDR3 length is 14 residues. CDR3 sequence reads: CATQLAVTYNEQFF. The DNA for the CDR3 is TGTGCCACCCAACTAGCGGTCACCTACAATGAGCAGTTCTTC.

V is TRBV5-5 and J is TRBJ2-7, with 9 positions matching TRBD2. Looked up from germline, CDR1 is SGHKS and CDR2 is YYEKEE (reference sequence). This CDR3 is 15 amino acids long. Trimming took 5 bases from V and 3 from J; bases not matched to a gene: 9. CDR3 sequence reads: CASSGGTSFIYEQYF. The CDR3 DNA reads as TGTGCCAGCAGTGGAGGGACTAGCTTTATCTACGAGCAGTACTTC.

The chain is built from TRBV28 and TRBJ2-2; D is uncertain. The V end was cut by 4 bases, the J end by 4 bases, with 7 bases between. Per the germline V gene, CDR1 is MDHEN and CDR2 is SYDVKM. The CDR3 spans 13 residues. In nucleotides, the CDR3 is TGTGCCAGCAGTTCACATAGCACCGGGGAGCTGTTTTTT. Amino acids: CASSSHSTGELFF.

The CDR3 DNA reads TGTGCCAGCAGCTTAGAGGTCGGGAGGGCCCACGAGCAGTACTTC. It codes for CASSLEVGRAHEQYF. The V call is TRBV7-8, the J call TRBJ2-7; 8 bases agree with TRBD2. Germline V lookup: CDR1 SGHVS, CDR2 FQNEAQ. The CDR3 contains 15 residues. The trim removed 1 base at V and 5 bases at J, leaving 7 bases unmatched. The full variable domain, completed using reference TRBV7-8 and TRBJ2-7, is GAGVSQSPRYKVAKRGQDVALRCDPISGHVSLFWYQQALGQGPEFLTYFQNEAQLDKSGLPSDRFFAERPEGSVSTLKIQRTQQEDSAVYLCASSLEVGRAHEQYFGPGTRLTVT.

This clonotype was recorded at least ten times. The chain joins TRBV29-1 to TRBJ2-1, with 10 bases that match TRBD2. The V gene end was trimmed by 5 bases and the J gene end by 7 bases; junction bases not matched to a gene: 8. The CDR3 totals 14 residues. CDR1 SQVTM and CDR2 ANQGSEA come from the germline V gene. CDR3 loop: CSVFLAGAPNEQFF. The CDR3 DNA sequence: TGCAGCGTTTTTCTAGCGGGAGCTCCTAATGAGCAGTTCTTC.